The T cell receptor (beta chain) described here comes from a study of blood T cells in healthy people across ages. Notes on the study in general: As naive T cell percentage varied, TCR beta diversity correlated strongly with it. Long-lived and aged donors differed, with more naive CD4+ cells and higher diversity in the long-lived.

Then a second PCR, running about 7 to 11 cycles, was carried out with a sample-barcoded 5' primer and a J-beta primer mix. The template-switch adaptor was a 5' adaptor with 12 random nucleotides. It tagged each cDNA molecule. TCRdb redid the calling of the 5' RACE reads with MiXCR, one entry per CDR3 protein. Among hundreds of thousands of distinct CDR3 sequences listed, roughly 60% were seen once. Every donor gave ten milliliters of peripheral blood. To note about this clonotype: What it binds is not known.

The CDR3 extends over 13 amino acids. The V end was cut by 3 bases, the J end by 0 bases, with 3 bases between. The germline V gene encodes CDR1 DFQATT and CDR2 SNEGSKA (reference sequence). V and J are TRBV20-1 and TRBJ1-6; no firm D call. Input material: blood. The clonotype was recovered from a man aged 30 to 39 in good health. CDR3 residues: CSARVSYNSPLHF. The CDR3 nucleotides read TGCAGTGCTAGGGTCTCCTATAATTCACCCCTCCACTTT.